This TCR beta chain was identified in a study of cytotoxic CD8 clonotypes in ibrutinib-treated CLL. About the research overall: The patient breakdown showed some eleven relapsed/refractory and around 16 treatment-naive cases, with 17 IGHV unmutated.

Frozen-stored PBMCs produced 1.5 to 2.5 micrograms of genomic DNA for TCR beta libraries. The CDR3 is 15 amino acids. Germline V gives CDR1 SGDLS, CDR2 YYNGEE. V was cut by 3 bases and J by 0 bases, with 10 bases left in between. Using immunoSEQ multiplex PCR, the repertoire was profiled, and TCRdb retains in-frame clones only, with some absent. The data contain nearly 300,000 clones, 60% to 80% of them singletons. This clonotype was obtained from a human donor with chronic lymphocytic leukemia. The starting material was PBMCs, obtained at disease progression, from a patient treated with ibrutinib. The J gene is TRBJ2-1, the V gene TRBV9; D might be TRBD1 (5 bases). The CDR3 loop is CASSGQPSSYNEQFF. DNA of the CDR3: TGTGCCAGCAGCGGACAGCCTAGCTCCTACAATGAGCAGTTCTTC.